This TCR beta chain emerged from a study of CD8+ T cells in alopecia areata. This clone was detected ten times or more. Gene names and germline refer to mouse. Time point in this sample: mouse skin 3 weeks after grafting. cDNA serving as the sequencing template came from extracted, reverse transcribed RNA. The repertoire was sequenced with immunoSEQ multiplex PCR; TCRdb's copy has only in-frame clones and lacks some. The data list 2,500 to 3,500 clones, none observed once; around 9.9% falls to the top ten. This clonotype originated in a C3H/HeJ mouse with alopecia areata. The MHC haplotype recorded for the strain is H2-k. Sequences were derived from skin, sampled at week 3.

The covered CDR3 bases are TGTGCCAGCAGTCCTGGGGTCTATGCT. It codes for CASSPGVYA. The CDR3 in its entirety is CASSPGVYAEQFF. This chain joins TRBV19 and TRBJ2-1; tentatively, D is TRBD2 (6 bases). The sequence runs out 4 residues before the end of the CDR3; the remainder is reconstructed from the germline J gene. The V gene's germline CDR1 is FNHDT and CDR2 SITEND (reference sequence). V dropped 4 bases and J dropped 3 bases, with 8 bases sitting between them. The CDR3 is made up of 13 amino acids.